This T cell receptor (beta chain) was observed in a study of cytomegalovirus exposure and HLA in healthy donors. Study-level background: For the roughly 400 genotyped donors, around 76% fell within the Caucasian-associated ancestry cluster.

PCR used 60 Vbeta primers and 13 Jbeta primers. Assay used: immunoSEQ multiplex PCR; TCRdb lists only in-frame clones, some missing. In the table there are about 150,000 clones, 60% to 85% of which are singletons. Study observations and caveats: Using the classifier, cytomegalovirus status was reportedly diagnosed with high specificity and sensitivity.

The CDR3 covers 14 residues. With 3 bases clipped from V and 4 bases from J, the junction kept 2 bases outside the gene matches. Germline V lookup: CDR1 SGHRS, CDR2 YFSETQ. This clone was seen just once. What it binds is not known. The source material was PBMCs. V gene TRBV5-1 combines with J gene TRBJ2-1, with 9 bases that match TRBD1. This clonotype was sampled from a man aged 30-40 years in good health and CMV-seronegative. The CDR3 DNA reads TGCGCCAGCAGCTCGGACAGGGGTTACAATGAGCAGTTCTTC. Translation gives CASSSDRGYNEQFF.